Here is one T cell receptor (beta chain) with its context. This sample stems from a study of CD8 T cells in Susac syndrome. The RNA, 0.5 to 1 ug, was put through reverse transcription using random hexamers. A single record per CDR3 protein comes from TCRdb applying MiXCR to the immunoSEQ multiplex PCR reads. The sample records roughly 150,000 distinct CDR3 sequences, approximately 96% being singletons. The germline V and J ends were trimmed by 7 bases and 4 bases, with 20 bases remaining between them. Germline loops: CDR1 SGHNT, CDR2 YYREEE (reference sequence). There are 15 residues in the CDR3. This receptor was identified in a human donor with multiple sclerosis. Material: CD8+ T cells from PBMCs. The rearrangement links TRBV5-4 to TRBJ2-5; D possibly uses TRBD1 or TRBD2 (5 bases each). The CDR3 loop is CASRTWGSSGETQYF. The CDR3 coding sequence is TGTGCCAGCCGGACCTGGGGGTCGTCGGGAGAGACCCAGTACTTC. The full variable domain, its missing parts supplied by reference TRBV5-4 and TRBJ2-5, is ETGVTQSPTHLIKTRGQQVTLRCSSQSGHNTVSWYQQALGQGPQFIFQYYREEENGRGNFPPRFSGLQFPNYSSELNVNALELDDSALYLCASRTWGSSGETQYFGPGTRLLVL.